Reported below is one T cell receptor beta chain. Its antigen is still unknown. It has no much larger one-base neighbor in the sample; base qualities were not kept. V is pruned by 0 bases and J by 5 bases, leaving 8 bases of the junction without a gene match. From a lookup of the germline V gene, CDR1 and CDR2 are LGHNA and YSLEER. Taken from cysteine to phenylalanine, the CDR3 has 16 residues. The read is trimmed to its CDR3 DNA, 48 bases read in frame from base 1. The sample originates from a study of blood T cell repertoires in COVID-19 (dated by TCRdb to about 2020). Background on the whole study: Samples covering the acute and convalescent phases of COVID-19 were provided by collaborators in the United States, Italy and Spain. Where HLA class I and class II types were available, the types were taken from metadata supplied by the sample provider, not from assay-based typing. The dataset comprised deeply sampled blood TCRbeta repertoires from subjects exposed to, actively infected with, or recovered from COVID-19. The prospective study material was composed of cDNA or gDNA derived from T cells, B-cell-depleted T cells, or PBMCs. Samples came from the ongoing ImmuneRACE study (first 160 participants) plus 1,254 subjects from 6 global collaborators. The repertoires were released in a freely available public database meant as a resource for research on the immune response to SARS-CoV-2. Nearly every sample came with metadata listing a de-identified subject ID, COVID-19 status, age in years and sex.

The immunoSEQ Assay, a bias-controlled multiplex PCR, was used to amplify TCRbeta CDR3 regions from genomic DNA. The study's own analysis went as follows. Within the assay, amplification of reference gene primers was used to estimate how many nucleated cells each sample contained. To quantify the absolute abundance of each unique TCRbeta CDR3 rearrangement, sequence reads were collapsed and filtered. For each sample, productive Simpson clonality was calculated as the square root of Simpson's diversity index over productive rearrangements. TCRdb mirrors the immuneACCESS table, restricted to in-frame sequences. Some clones are absent from its copies; in checked studies, under half trace to an unresolved V gene, and the reason for the others is unknown. For V, J and clone size, that table is used; D and trimming come from the DNA. The sample has about 280,000 clones on record, approximately 85% of them singletons. 4% to 6% of the sample goes to the ten largest clones.

The collaborating institutions used their own protocols to collect whole blood in K2EDTA tubes. For TCRbeta analysis, collaborators shipped samples as frozen whole blood, isolated PBMCs, or DNA extracted from either of those sample types. Points the paper makes about the study in general: Clinical and demographic metadata were provided uncurated, with the amount varying by source and participant.

Sequencing input: peripheral blood. Rearrangement joined TRBV4-3 to TRBJ1-2; TRBD1 agrees with 8 junctional bases. This TCR derives from a man over 45 with active or convalescent COVID-19. CDR3 protein: CASSQEFGRGRYGYTF. The DNA sequence reads TGCGCCAGCAGCCAAGAATTCGGCAGGGGGCGATATGGCTACACCTTC.